This T cell receptor beta chain was sequenced for a study of T and B cells in COVID-19 patients (dated by TCRdb to about 2020). As for the study more broadly: Using TRB and IGH repertoire sequencing of peripheral blood, the study characterized adaptive immunity in COVID-19 patients who had active infection or had recovered. A recovered cohort was made up of some 18 patients contributing approximately 22 samples, mostly after mild to moderate COVID-19 managed as outpatients. A median age of roughly 32 years was recorded in the recovered cohort versus over 65 years in the active-infection cohort. In the active-infection cohort, about 65% of the 20 patients were critically ill and required mechanical ventilation or ECMO. Comorbidities linked to unfavorable COVID-19 outcome were present in 18 of 20 patients in the active-infection cohort. The repository of TCR and BCR sequences included over 55 time points from 35 to 45 patients, and more than 7 million TCR sequences were analysed. Two patients belonged to both the recovered and active cohorts because samples were available from active disease and after recovery. An age-matched reference group of 39 healthy donors negative for COVID-19 antibodies served as the comparison for repertoire analyses. As many as 9 follow-up blood samples were taken per patient, and some of the samples covered different disease stages within the same individual. General findings and caveats noted by the study authors: Prospective validation of the reported TCR clusters was stated to be required before clinical use. Strongly skewed TRBV/TRBJ gene usage was reported in patients with COVID-19. The size of the cohort was considered insufficient for assessing HLA contributions to COVID-19 susceptibility or severity. Blood samples from mildly ill patients during symptoms and early samples from severe cases were scarce. Specific T cell subsets (CD4+/Treg/CD8+) and sorted SARS-CoV-2-responsive or tetramer+ T cells had not yet been sequenced, with those experiments still ongoing. A total of 2,331 exclusive TCR clusters, including 30 to 40 low-pGen clusters, were found in the recovered cohort. TRB repertoires were highly clonal in active COVID-19, whereas diversity and richness at recovery rose above healthy donor levels.

The instrument given in TCRdb is Illumina MiSeq. Multiplex PCR with BIOMED2 TRB-A/B primer pools was used to amplify TRB rearrangements. Two consecutive PCRs added Illumina-compatible adapters and 7-nucleotide sample barcodes to the amplicons. All library PCRs used Phusion HS II polymerase. Amplicons were purified from gel with the NucleoSpin Gel and PCR Clean-up kit, quantified on Qubit, and pooled at roughly 4 nM. The quality of the amplicon pool was checked on an Agilent 2100 Bioanalyzer prior to Illumina next-generation sequencing. Regarding the original processing steps: MiXCR 3.0.8 with the default MiXCR reference library was used to annotate TRB rearrangements. Non-productive reads and sequences with fewer than 2 reads were removed, and each unique CDR3 nucleotide sequence was counted as one clone. Clonality, diversity, richness and V-J gene usage were calculated in R 3.5.1. GLIPH2 was used for TCR clustering by CDR3 similarity, and generation probabilities were calculated by OLGA. Only GLIPH2 clusters containing at least four unique TCR clonotypes present in at least three individuals were kept. The public sequencing data were trimmed at Q25 with fastp and processed into clonotypes with MiXCR by TCRdb, which kept only in-frame beta chains. Rows with one shared CDR3 protein collapse into an entry with the most common genes and DNA. The V and J calls come from TCRdb's annotation, not from the publication. In all, the sample holds 6,000 or so distinct CDR3 sequences, and around 26% of those were seen once. The ten largest clones represent around 20% of the sample.

After removal of 5 bases from V and 8 bases from J, the junction retains 13 bases not matched to a gene. CDR1 and CDR2, looked up from the germline V gene (reference sequence), are LNHDA and SQIVND. The CDR3 goes from the cysteine to the phenylalanine over 16 residues. CDR3 DNA only is kept here, 48 bases in frame from base 1. TRB repertoires were amplified using about 240-550 ng of genomic DNA isolated from blood. This clonotype is judged medium-sized (0.01 to 0.1%). The antigen it recognizes is unknown. Base qualities are not at hand, and no much larger clone is one base apart. The TCR comes from a human donor with active COVID-19. The V and J genes are TRBV19 and TRBJ2-1, with 9 central nucleotides matching TRBD2. The sequenced sample was blood. The DNA sequence is given as TGTGCCAGTAGTCGGGGGGGGACTAGCACCTTCGATGAGCAGTTCTTC. Translated, this is CASSRGGTSTFDEQFF.